Listed below are T cell receptor beta chains from one sample, sequenced in a study of shared clonotypes between healthy human individuals. Produced via immunoSEQ multiplex PCR; TCRdb's table is partial and in-frame only. The table lists 2 million to 2.5 million clones, roughly 90% of them singletons, with roughly 0.34% in the top ten. The sample comprised naive CD4+ T cells from PBMCs. These receptors all stem from a man younger than 30 in good health. Some clones in this sample may be carry-over from other donors' samples. Both conserved end residues are part of each CDR3. D genes are given only for firm matches. Part of the rows lack a size; the others show once, few, many or a class for expanded clones.

once	TRBV27	TRBJ1-1	.	TGTGCCAGCAGTTTAAGAGCGAGGGTAATGAACACTGAAGCTTTCTTT	CASSLRARVMNTEAFF
.	TRBV29-1	TRBJ2-5	.	TGCAGCGTTGACCAGATACAAGAGACCCAGTACTTC	CSVDQIQETQYF
.	TRBV21-1	TRBJ2-3	.	TGTGCCAGCAGCAAAGGGAAGGATCGGCCAGATACGCAGTATTTT	CASSKGKDRPDTQYF
few	TRBV20-1	TRBJ2-5	.	TGCAGTGCTAGAATACAAGAGACCCAGTACTTC	CSARIQETQYF
few	TRBV4-2	TRBJ1-1	.	TGTGCCAGCAGCCAAGGTGCGGGGGGCGAGACTGAAGCTTTCTTT	CASSQGAGGETEAFF
.	TRBV28	TRBJ2-1	.	TGTGCCAGCAGTTTCAGAAATGAGCAGTTCTTC	CASSFRNEQFF
.	TRBV15	TRBJ1-2	.	TGTGCCACCAGCAGAGGGCAGGACTCTAACTATGGCTACACCTTC	CATSRGQDSNYGYTF
.	TRBV14	TRBJ2-7	.	TGTGCCAGCAGCCAAGAACCTCCCTACGAGCAGTACTTC	CASSQEPPYEQYF
.	TRBV29-1	TRBJ2-3	TRBD2	TGCAGCATCACCACGACTAGCGCGCCTGAAGATACGCAGTATTTT	CSITTTSAPEDTQYF
.	TRBV2	TRBJ2-1	TRBD2	TGTGCCAGCAGTAAGGGACTAGCGGAAAGGGATGAGCAGTTCTTC	CASSKGLAERDEQFF
.	TRBV6-1	TRBJ1-3	TRBD1	TGTGCCAGCAGTGAGACAGGGCTCTCTGGAAACACCATATATTTT	CASSETGLSGNTIYF
.	TRBV7-3	TRBJ2-5	.	TGTGCCAGCAGCGGACCTGGGGAGACCCAGTACTTC	CASSGPGETQYF
once	TRBV18	TRBJ1-5	.	TGTGCCAGCTCACCTCTAGGGGCAGGGAATCAGCCCCAGCATTTT	CASSPLGAGNQPQHF